This T cell receptor (beta chain) was sequenced for a study of tumor and adjacent non-tumor tissue in lung cancer. Study overall: Each sample yielded a few million productive TCRbeta reads on average. Study-level results: Tumor tissue had significantly higher TCR diversity than normal lung. In normal lung, the top 100 clones were significantly more dominant than in tumor. Higher tumor TCR diversity was associated with shorter survival.

CDR1 SGHAT and CDR2 FQDESV come from the germline V gene (reference sequence). Losses at the gene ends were 5 bases for V and 5 bases for J; bases not matched to a gene: 15. The CDR3 length is 17 residues. TCRbeta libraries were built with three rounds of nested PCR, modified from ARM-PCR. TCRdb re-analysed the multiplex PCR reads in MiXCR, keeping a single row per CDR3 protein. Here the sample spans about 93,000 distinct CDR3 sequences, 65% to 75% being singletons. This sample's RNA came from whole unsorted tissue. The sample holds a few counts of this clonotype. Its antigen is not identified. What was sequenced was lung tumor tissue. This clonotype was obtained from a man aged 55 to 69 with non-small cell lung cancer. J is TRBJ2-1 and V is TRBV11-1; the match to TRBD2 covers 7 bases. CDR3 in DNA: TGTGCCAGCAGCCCCCAAGGTGGACTAGTTGACCACAATGAGCAGTTCTTC. It specifies CASSPQGGLVDHNEQFF. Full variable domain (missing parts from reference TRBV11-1 and TRBJ2-1): EAEVAQSPRYKITEKSQAVAFWCDPISGHATLYWYRQILGQGPELLVQFQDESVVDDSQLPKDRFSAERLKGVDSTLKIQPAELGDSAMYLCASSPQGGLVDHNEQFFGPGTRLTVL.